This T cell receptor (beta chain) was observed in a study of T cells in Graves' hyperthyroidism and ophthalmopathy (dated by TCRdb to between 2018 and 2021). About the full investigation: Peripheral blood samples were taken at the time of initial diagnosis, prior to any treatment. To identify distinguishing TCR V-J signatures, a discovery cohort of 95 to 100 patients was used, comprising roughly 45 with Graves' ophthalmopathy and under 60 with stable Graves' hyperthyroidism. Prospective prediction of ophthalmopathy was tested in an independent validation cohort consisting of some 20 hyperthyroidism patients and approximately 16 patients who later progressed to ophthalmopathy. The 75 to 100 discovery patients were randomly split 7:3 into training and test sets. The study also compared thyroid tissue and blood T-cell repertoires from more than 5 Graves' hyperthyroidism patients. After sampling, hyperthyroidism patients received methimazole starting at 30 mg daily, and ophthalmopathy patients received high-dose intravenous methylprednisolone. The paper describes TCR Vbeta CDR3 sequencing of 135 peripheral blood samples, made up of 43 ophthalmopathy patients, 70 to 75 hyperthyroidism patients and 17 progressor patients.

TCR beta CDR3 regions were amplified from RNA transcripts. For the first round of RT-PCR on the TCR CDR3, the HTBI primer set was used together with the Qiagen OneStep RT-PCR kit. Libraries were constructed in a second round of multiplex PCR, after which size selection and purification were performed. Paired-end sequencing of the libraries was performed with 100 bp reads on an Illumina HiSeq2000. From the authors' description of their analysis: SOAPnuke was used to process the raw data, with reads discarded if the reads contained adapters or uncalled bases, had a mean Phred below 15, or lacked an exact constant-primer or identifier match. COPE v1.2.5 was used to merge the high-quality paired reads, and each unique nucleotide sequence was defined as a clonotype. Clonotypes were aligned to IMGT TRBV, TRBD and TRBJ reference segments using MiTCR v1.1. The analysis was restricted to V-J combinations with a frequency above 0.0001, which together covered 99.2% of the repertoires. A TCS score was defined as the ratio of F50 (clonal expansion) to E x V (chaos), with BLOSUM62-based TCRdist applied between CDR3 peptides within each V-J. Welch's t-statistics and random forest reduced around 510 V-J features to 13, which were used in a naive Bayes classifier (R e1071). Through fastp at Q25 and MiXCR, TCRdb rebuilt clones from the public reads, retaining in-frame beta chains. All rows with the same CDR3 protein become a single entry with the most common DNA and genes. TCRdb, rather than the study authors, made the V and J calls. The sample includes roughly 570,000 distinct CDR3 sequences, with roughly 14% observed a single time. In total, the top ten clones hold around 7.3% of the sample.

Graves' hyperthyroidism was defined as stable when no progression to ophthalmopathy occurred over 18 months of follow-up. The hyperthyroidism patients were between 18 and 65 years old and newly diagnosed, with a disease duration of less than 2 months. The study excluded patients with uncontrolled infections, other autoimmune diseases, pregnancy or lactation. Diagnoses were based on clinical symptoms, serum thyroxine and TRAb, thyroid ultrasound and orbital computed tomography. Ficoll-Paque density gradient centrifugation was used to isolate PBMCs from about 9 ml of fresh peripheral blood. Trizol reagent was used to extract total RNA, and RNA quality was then checked on an Agilent 2100 Bioanalyzer. The CDR3 holds 16 amino acids from the cysteine to the phenylalanine. The read is trimmed to its CDR3 DNA, 48 bases read in frame from base 1. Germline trimming: 3 bases from V, 3 bases from J; junction bases outside gene matches: 7. The germline V gene supplies CDR1 SGDLS and CDR2 YYNGEE.

In this sample, this clonotype turned up a few times. The clone's antigen remains unknown. Per-nucleotide qualities are absent, and no much larger clonotype sits a single base away. Findings and caveats that apply to the study as a whole: Ophthalmopathy was separated from stable hyperthyroidism by a 13 V-J signature model, with approximately 90% sensitivity and about 81% specificity obtained in cross-validation and 80%/75% obtained in testing. Most expanded thyroid clonotypes (frequency above 0.001) were also found in blood, which suggests that blood repertoires may mirror thyroid immune responses. Sample size was not statistically predetermined, and investigators were not blinded to group allocation. During validation, the model predicted progression to ophthalmopathy a median of roughly six months ahead of onset, with around 65% sensitivity and 72% to 80% specificity.

The receptor comes from a woman in her twenties or thirties with Graves' hyperthyroidism. What was sequenced was blood. The chain is made from TRBV9 and TRBJ2-1; 9 central nucleotides agree with TRBD2. CDR3 region: CASSASSGVNYNEQFF. The sequenced DNA: TGTGCCAGCAGCGCCTCTAGCGGGGTAAACTACAATGAGCAGTTCTTC.